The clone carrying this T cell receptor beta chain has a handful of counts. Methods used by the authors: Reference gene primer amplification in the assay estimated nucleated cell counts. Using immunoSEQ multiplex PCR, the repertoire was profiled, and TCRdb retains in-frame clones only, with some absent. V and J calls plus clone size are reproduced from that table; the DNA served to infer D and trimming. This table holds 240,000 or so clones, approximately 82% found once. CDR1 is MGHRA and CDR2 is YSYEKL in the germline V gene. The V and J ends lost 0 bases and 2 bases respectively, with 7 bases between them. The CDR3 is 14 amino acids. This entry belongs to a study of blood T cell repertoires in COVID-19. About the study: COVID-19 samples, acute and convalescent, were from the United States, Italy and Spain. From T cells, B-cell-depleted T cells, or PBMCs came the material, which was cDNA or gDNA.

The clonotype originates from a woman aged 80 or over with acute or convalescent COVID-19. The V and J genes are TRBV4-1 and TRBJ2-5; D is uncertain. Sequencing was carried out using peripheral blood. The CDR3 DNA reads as TGCGCCAGCAGCCAAGACAGGCCTCAAGAGACCCAGTACTTC. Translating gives CASSQDRPQETQYF.